Sequencing of this T cell receptor (beta chain) was carried out in a study of blood T cell repertoires in COVID-19. About the research overall: The origin of the acute and convalescent COVID-19 samples was the United States, Italy and Spain.

Assay: immunoSEQ multiplex PCR; the TCRdb copy retains only in-frame clones and omits some. Here the sample spans approximately 250,000 clones, about 79% being singletons. The sequenced material came from peripheral blood. This sequence was found in a woman in her 40s who had recovered from COVID-19.

In nucleotides, the CDR3 is TGCGCCAGCAGCCTACAGACTAGCGGCTACACAGATACGCAGTATTTT. Translated: CASSLQTSGYTDTQYF. The chain recombines TRBV4-1 with TRBJ2-3, with 9 bases fitting TRBD2. This CDR3 contains 16 residues. Trimming at V came to 4 bases and at J to 2 bases, leaving 7 bases not matched to a gene. Germline V gene data show CDR1 as MGHRA and CDR2 as YSYEKL.